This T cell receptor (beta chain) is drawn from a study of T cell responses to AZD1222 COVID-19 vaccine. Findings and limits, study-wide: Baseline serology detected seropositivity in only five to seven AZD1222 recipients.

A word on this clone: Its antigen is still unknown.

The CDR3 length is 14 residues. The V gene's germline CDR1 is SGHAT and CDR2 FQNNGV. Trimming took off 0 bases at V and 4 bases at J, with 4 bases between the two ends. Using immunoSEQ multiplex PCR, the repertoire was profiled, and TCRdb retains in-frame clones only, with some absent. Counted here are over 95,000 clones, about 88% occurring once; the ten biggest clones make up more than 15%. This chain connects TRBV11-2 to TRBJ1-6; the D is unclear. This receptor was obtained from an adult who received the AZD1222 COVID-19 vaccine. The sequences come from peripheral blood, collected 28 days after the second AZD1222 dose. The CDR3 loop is CASSLDGYNSPLHF. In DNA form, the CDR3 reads TGTGCCAGCAGCTTAGATGGTTATAATTCACCCCTCCACTTT.